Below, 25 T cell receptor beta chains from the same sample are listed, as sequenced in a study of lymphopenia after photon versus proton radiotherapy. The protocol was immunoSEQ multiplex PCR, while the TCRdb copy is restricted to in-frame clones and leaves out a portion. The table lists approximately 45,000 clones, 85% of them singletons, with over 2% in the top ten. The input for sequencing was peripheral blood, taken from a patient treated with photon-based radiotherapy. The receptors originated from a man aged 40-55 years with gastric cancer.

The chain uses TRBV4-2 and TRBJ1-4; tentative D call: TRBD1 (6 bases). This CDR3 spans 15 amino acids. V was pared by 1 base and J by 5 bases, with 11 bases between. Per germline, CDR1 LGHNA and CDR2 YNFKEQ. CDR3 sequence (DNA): TGTGCCAGCAGCCAAGGGATGAGGGGGAATGAAAAACTGTTTTTT. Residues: CASSQGMRGNEKLFF.

The CDR3 coding sequence is TGCGCCAGCAGCGTACAGGGTAGCGATACGCAGTATTTT. It translates to CASSVQGSDTQYF. This chain uses TRBV5-1 with TRBJ2-3; perhaps TRBD1 as D (6 bases). The CDR3 loop spans 13 amino acids. The germline V and J ends were trimmed by 4 bases and 6 bases, with 12 bases remaining between them. Germline V lookup: CDR1 SGHRS, CDR2 YFSETQ. The full variable domain, completed using reference TRBV5-1 and TRBJ2-3, is KAGVTQTPRYLIKTRGQQVTLSCSPISGHRSVSWYQQTPGQGLQFLFEYFSETQRNKGNFPGRFSGRQFSNSRSEMNVSTLELGDSALYLCASSVQGSDTQYFGPGTRLTVL.

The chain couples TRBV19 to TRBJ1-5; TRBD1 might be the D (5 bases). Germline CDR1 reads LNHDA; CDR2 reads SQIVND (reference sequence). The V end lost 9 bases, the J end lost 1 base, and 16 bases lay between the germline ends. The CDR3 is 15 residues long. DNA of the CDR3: TGTGCCAGCGGGACGGACTCCTGGAGCAATCAGCCCCAGCATTTT. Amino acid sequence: CASGTDSWSNQPQHF.

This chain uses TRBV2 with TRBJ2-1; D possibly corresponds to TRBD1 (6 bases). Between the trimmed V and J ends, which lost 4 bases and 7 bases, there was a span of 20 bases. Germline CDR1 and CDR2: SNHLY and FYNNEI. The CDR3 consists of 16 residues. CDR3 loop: CASSVGGPGERNEQFF. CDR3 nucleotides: TGTGCCAGCAGTGTAGGCGGCCCAGGGGAAAGAAATGAGCAGTTCTTC.

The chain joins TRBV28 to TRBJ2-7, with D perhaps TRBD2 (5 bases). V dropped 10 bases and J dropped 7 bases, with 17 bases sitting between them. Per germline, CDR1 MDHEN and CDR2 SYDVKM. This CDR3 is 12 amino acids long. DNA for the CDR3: TGTGCCACCGCTACGGGGTCTCGGGAGCAGTACTTC. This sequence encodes CATATGSREQYF.

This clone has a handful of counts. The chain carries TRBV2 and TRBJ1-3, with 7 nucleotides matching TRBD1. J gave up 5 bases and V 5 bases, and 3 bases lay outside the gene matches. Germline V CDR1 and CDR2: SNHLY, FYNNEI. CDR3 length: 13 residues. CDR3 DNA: TGTGCCAGCAGTACAGGGGCCAGAAACACCATATATTTT. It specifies CASSTGARNTIYF.

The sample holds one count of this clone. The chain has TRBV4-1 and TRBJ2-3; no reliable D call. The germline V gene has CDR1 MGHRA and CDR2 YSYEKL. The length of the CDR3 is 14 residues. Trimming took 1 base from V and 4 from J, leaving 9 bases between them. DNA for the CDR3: TGCGCCAGCAGCCAAGGGCAGAACTCAGATACGCAGTATTTT. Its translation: CASSQGQNSDTQYF.

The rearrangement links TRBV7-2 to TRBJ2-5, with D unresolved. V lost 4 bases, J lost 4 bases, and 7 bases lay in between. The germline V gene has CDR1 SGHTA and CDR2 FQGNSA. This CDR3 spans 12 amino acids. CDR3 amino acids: CASSSLRETQYF. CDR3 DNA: TGTGCCAGCAGCTCCCTCCGAGAGACCCAGTACTTC.

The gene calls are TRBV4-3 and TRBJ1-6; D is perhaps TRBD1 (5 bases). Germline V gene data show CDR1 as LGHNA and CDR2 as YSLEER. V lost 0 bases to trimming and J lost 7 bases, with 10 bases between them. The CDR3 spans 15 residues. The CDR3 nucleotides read TGCGCCAGCAGCCAAGAAGACAGCGAAAATTCACCCCTCCACTTT. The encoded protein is CASSQEDSENSPLHF.

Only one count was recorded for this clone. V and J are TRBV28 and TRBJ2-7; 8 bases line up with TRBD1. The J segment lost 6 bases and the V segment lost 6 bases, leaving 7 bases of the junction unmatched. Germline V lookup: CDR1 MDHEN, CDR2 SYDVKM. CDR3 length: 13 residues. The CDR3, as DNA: TGTGCCAGCAGCCCTGGGACAGGCCCCGAGCAGTACTTC. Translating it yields CASSPGTGPEQYF.

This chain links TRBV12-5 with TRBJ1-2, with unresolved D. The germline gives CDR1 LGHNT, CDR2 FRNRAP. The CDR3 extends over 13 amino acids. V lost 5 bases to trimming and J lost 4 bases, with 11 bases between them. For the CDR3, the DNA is TGTGCTAGTGGTACCTACGGCGGCTATGGCTACACCTTC. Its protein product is CASGTYGGYGYTF. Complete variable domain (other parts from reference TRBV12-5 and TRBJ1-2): DARVTQTPRHKVTEMGQEVTMRCQPILGHNTVFWYRQTMMQGLELLAYFRNRAPLDDSGMPKDRFSAEMPDATLATLKIQPSEPRDSAVYFCASGTYGGYGYTFGSGTRLTVV.

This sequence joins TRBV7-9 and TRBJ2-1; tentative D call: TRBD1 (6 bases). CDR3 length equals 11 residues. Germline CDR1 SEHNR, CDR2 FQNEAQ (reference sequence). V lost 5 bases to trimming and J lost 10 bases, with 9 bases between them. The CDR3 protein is CASSTGTEQFF. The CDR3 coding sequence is TGTGCCAGCAGCACTGGGACAGAGCAGTTCTTC.

CDR3 protein: CASSRDTLYEQYF. CDR3 nucleotide sequence: TGTGCCAGCAGCCGGGACACTTTATACGAGCAGTACTTC. The chain links TRBV7-8 to TRBJ2-7, with a tentative D call TRBD1 (6 bases). In germline, CDR1 is SGHVS, CDR2 FQNEAQ. There are 13 residues in the CDR3. Trimming left V 5 bases short and J 4 bases short, with 12 bases between.

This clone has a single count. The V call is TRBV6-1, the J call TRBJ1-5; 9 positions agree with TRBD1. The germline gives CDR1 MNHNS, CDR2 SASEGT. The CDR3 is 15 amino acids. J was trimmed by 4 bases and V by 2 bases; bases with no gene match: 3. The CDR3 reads CASSEYGQGNQPQHF. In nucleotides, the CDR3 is TGTGCCAGCAGTGAATACGGACAGGGGAATCAGCCCCAGCATTTT.

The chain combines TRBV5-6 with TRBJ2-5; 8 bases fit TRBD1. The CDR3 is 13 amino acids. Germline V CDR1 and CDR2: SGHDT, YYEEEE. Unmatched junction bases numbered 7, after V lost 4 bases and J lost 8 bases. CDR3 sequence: CASSLNRGRTQYF. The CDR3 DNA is TGTGCCAGCAGCCTAAACAGGGGGAGAACCCAGTACTTC.

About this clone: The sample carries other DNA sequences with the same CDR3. The DNA of the CDR3 is TGTGCCAGCAGCTTAGTTCCAGGGAACAACTATGGCTACACCTTC. Translation: CASSLVPGNNYGYTF. This chain connects TRBV7-4 to TRBJ1-2; D perhaps matches TRBD1 (5 bases). The CDR3 runs 15 residues. V was cut by 1 base and J by 2 bases, with 11 bases left in between. CDR1 and CDR2 from the germline V gene are SGHVT and SQSDAQ.

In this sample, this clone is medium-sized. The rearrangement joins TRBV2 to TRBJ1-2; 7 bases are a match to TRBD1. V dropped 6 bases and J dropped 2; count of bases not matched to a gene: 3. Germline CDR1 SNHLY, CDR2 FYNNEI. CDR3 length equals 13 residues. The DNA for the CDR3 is TGTGCCAGCAGCGTACAGGGGAACTATGGCTACACCTTC. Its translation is CASSVQGNYGYTF. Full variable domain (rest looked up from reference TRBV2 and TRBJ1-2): EPEVTQTPSHQVTQMGQEVILRCVPISNHLYFYWYRQILGQKVEFLVSFYNNEISEKSEIFDDQFSVERPDGSNFTLKIRSTKLEDSAMYFCASSVQGNYGYTFGSGTRLTVV.

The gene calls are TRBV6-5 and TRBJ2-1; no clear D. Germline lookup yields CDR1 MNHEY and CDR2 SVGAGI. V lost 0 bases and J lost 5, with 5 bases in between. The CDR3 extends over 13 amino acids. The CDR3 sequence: CASSYSEDNEQFF. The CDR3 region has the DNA TGTGCCAGCAGTTACTCGGAAGACAATGAGCAGTTCTTC.

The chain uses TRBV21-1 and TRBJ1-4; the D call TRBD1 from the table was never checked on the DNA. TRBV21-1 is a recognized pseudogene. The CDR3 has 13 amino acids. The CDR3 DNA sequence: TGTGCCAGCAGCAAGCCTGTACCTGGGACATCGAGATTC. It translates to CASSKPVPGTSRF.

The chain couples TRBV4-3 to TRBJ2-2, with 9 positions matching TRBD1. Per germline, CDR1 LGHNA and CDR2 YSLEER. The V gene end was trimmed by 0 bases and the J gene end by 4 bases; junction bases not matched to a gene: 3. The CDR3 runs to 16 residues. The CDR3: CASSQDLGQGTGELFF. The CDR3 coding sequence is TGCGCCAGCAGCCAAGATTTGGGACAGGGCACCGGGGAGCTGTTTTTT.

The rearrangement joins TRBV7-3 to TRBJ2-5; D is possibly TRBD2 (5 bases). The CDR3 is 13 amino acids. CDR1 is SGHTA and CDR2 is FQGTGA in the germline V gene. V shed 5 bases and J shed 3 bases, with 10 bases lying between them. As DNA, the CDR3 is TGTGCCAGCAGCAATGGACTCAAAGAGACCCAGTACTTC. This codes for CASSNGLKETQYF. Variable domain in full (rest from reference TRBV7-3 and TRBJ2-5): GAGVSQTPSNKVTEKGKYVELRCDPISGHTALYWYRQSLGQGPEFLIYFQGTGAADDSGLPNDRFFAVRPEGSVSTLKIQRTERGDSAVYLCASSNGLKETQYFGPGTRLLVL.

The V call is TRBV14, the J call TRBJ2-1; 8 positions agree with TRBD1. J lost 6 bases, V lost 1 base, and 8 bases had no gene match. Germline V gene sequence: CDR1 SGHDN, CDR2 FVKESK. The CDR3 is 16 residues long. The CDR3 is CASSQVRQGSGNEQFF. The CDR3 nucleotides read TGTGCCAGCAGCCAAGTTCGACAGGGGAGCGGCAATGAGCAGTTCTTC.

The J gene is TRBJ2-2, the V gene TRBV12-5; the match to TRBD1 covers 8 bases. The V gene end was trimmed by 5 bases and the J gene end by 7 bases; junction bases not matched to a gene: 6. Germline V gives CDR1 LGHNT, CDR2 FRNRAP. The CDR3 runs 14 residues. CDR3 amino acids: CASGETGGSGELFF. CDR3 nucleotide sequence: TGTGCTAGTGGTGAAACAGGGGGGAGCGGGGAGCTGTTTTTT. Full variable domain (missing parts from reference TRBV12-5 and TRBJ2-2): DARVTQTPRHKVTEMGQEVTMRCQPILGHNTVFWYRQTMMQGLELLAYFRNRAPLDDSGMPKDRFSAEMPDATLATLKIQPSEPRDSAVYFCASGETGGSGELFFGEGSRLTVL.

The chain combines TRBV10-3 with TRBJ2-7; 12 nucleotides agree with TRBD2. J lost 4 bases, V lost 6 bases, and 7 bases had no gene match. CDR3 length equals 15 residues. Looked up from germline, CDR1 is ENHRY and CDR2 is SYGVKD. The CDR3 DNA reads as TGTGCCATCAGACCCACTAGCGGGGGGATTTACGAGCAGTACTTC. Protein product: CAIRPTSGGIYEQYF.

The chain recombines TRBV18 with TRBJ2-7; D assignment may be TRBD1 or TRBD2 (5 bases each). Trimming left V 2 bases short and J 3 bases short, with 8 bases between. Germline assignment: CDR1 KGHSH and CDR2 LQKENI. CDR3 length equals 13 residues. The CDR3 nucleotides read TGTGCCAGCTCACCAGGGACCGACTACGAGCAGTACTTC. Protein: CASSPGTDYEQYF.